The clone carrying this TCR beta chain was found many times. Its target is unknown. These data are taken from a study of neurological immune-mediated disorders. Overall study findings and caveats: Healthy controls had more TCR clonal expansion than multiple sclerosis, which showed the least, whereas HTLV-1-associated myelopathy showed the most. No CDR3 amino acid sequences recurred among expanded clones across subjects, suggesting private repertoires in all groups.

The cDNA was produced through 5'RACE with 10-nucleotide random UMIs. TCRdb reprocessed the 5' RACE reads with MiXCR, giving one entry per CDR3 protein. Among approximately 37,000 distinct CDR3 sequences listed, 13% to 15% were seen once. Stored at -80 C, 2 million PBMCs were the source of the unsorted libraries. The TCR was taken from a woman between 50 and 59 years old with HTLV-1-associated myelopathy (HAM/TSP). Sequencing input: PBMCs.

CDR3 in amino acids: CASSWGPSTDTQYF. CDR3 bases: TGCGCCAGCAGCTGGGGTCCTAGCACAGATACGCAGTATTTT. V is TRBV5-1 and J is TRBJ2-3; D gene ambiguous. With 3 bases removed from V and 0 bases from J, the gap between germline ends came to 8 bases. Per the germline V gene, CDR1 is SGHRS and CDR2 is YFSETQ. The CDR3 runs to 14 residues. Combining the CDR3 with reference TRBV5-1 and TRBJ2-3 gives the whole variable domain KAGVTQTPRYLIKTRGQQVTLSCSPISGHRSVSWYQQTPGQGLQFLFEYFSETQRNKGNFPGRFSGRQFSNSRSEMNVSTLELGDSALYLCASSWGPSTDTQYFGPGTRLTVL.